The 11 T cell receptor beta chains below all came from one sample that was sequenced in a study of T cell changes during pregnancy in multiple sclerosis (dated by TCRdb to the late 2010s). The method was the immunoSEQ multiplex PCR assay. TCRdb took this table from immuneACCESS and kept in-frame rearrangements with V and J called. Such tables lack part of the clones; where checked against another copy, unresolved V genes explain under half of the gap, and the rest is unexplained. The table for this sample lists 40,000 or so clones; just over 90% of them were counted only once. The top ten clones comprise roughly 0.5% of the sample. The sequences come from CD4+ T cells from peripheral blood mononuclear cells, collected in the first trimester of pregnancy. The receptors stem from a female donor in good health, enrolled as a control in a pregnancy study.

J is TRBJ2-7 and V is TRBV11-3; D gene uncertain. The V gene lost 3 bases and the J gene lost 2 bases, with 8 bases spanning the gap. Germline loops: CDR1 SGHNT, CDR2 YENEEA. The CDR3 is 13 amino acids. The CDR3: CASSLKETYEQYF. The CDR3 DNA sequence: TGTGCCAGCAGCTTGAAGGAGACCTACGAGCAGTACTTC.

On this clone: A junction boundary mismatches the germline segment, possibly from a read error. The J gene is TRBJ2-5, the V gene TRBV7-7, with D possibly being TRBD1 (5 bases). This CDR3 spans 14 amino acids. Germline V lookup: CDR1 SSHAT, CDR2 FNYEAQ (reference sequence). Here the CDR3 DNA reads TGTGCTAGCAGCATTTCAGGGCGAGCGGAGACCCAGTACTTC. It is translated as CASSISGRAETQYF.

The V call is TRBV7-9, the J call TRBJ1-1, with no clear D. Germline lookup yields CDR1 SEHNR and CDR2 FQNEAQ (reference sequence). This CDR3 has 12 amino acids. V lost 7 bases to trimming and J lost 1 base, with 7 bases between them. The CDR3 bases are TGTGCCAGCAAAAGAGGGAACACTGAAGCTTTCTTT. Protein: CASKRGNTEAFF.

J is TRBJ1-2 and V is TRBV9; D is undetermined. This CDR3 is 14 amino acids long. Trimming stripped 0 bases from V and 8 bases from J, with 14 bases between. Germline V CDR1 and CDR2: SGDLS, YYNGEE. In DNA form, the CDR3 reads TGTGCCAGCAGCGTAGGCAGCGGGTCGACGGGCTACACCTTC. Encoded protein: CASSVGSGSTGYTF.

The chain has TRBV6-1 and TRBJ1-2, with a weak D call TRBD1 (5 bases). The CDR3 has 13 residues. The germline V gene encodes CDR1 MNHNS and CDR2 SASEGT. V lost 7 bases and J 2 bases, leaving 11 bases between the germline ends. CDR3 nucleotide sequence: TGTGCCAGCACGGCAGGGCCCAACTATGGCTACACCTTC. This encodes CASTAGPNYGYTF.

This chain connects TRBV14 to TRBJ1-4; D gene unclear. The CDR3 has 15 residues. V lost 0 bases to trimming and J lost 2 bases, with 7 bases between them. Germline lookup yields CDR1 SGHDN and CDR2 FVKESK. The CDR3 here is CASSQERLTNEKLFF. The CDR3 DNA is TGTGCCAGCAGCCAAGAGCGTCTGACTAATGAAAAACTGTTTTTT. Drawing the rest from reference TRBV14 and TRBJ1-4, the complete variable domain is EAGVTQFPSHSVIEKGQTVTLRCDPISGHDNLYWYRRVMGKEIKFLLHFVKESKQDESGMPNNRFLAERTGGTYSTLKVQPAELEDSGVYFCASSQERLTNEKLFFGSGTQLSVL.

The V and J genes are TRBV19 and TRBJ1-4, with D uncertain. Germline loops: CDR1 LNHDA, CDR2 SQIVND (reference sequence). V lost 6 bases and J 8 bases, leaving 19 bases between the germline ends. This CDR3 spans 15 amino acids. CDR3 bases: TGTGCCAGTAGCCCAGACGGGAGTTCGAACGAAAAACTGTTTTTT. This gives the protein CASSPDGSSNEKLFF.

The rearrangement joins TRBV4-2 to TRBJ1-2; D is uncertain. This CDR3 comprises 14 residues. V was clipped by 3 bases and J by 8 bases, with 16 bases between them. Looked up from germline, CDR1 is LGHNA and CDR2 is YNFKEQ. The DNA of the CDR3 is TGTGCCAGCAGCCACGGAGAGACCGGCTGGGGCTACACCTTC. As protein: CASSHGETGWGYTF.

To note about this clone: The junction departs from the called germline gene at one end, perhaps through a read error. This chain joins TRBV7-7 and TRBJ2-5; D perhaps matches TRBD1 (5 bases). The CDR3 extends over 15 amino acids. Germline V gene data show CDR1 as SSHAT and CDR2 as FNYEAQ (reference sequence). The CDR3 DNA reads TGTGCTAGCAGCGCCCTCACAGGCGTCGGAGAGACCCAGTACTTC. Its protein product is CASSALTGVGETQYF.

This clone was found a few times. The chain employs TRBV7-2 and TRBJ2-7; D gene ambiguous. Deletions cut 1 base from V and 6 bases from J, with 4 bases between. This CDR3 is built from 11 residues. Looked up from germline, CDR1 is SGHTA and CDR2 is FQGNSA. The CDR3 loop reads CASSLVVEQYF. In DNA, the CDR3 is TGTGCCAGCAGCTTAGTAGTCGAGCAGTACTTC.

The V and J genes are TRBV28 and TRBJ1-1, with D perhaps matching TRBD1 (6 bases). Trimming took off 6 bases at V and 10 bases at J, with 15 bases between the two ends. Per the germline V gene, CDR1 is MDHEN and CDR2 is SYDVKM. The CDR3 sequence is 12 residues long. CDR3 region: CASSQNRVRAFF. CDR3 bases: TGTGCCAGCAGCCAAAACAGGGTGAGAGCTTTCTTT. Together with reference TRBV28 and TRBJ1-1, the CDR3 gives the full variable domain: DVKVTQSSRYLVKRTGEKVFLECVQDMDHENMFWYRQDPGLGLRLIYFSYDVKMKEKGDIPEGYSVSREKKERFSLILESASTNQTSMYLCASSQNRVRAFFGQGTRLTVV.